The 6 T cell receptor beta chains listed next were all sequenced from one sample in a study of human T cells and chemical hapten exposure. The time point: pre-sensitization, week 0. The treatment denotes: therapeutic diphenylcyclopropenone sensitization with weekly scalp DPC. TCRdb recomputed calls from the RACE reads with MiXCR, one row per CDR3 protein. The sample holds about 110,000 distinct CDR3 sequences, 10% to 15% seen once. The sequencing here drew on whole blood, taken in connection with sensitization to the hapten diphenylcyclopropenone (DPC). Every receptor here comes from a woman in her forties or fifties with alopecia areata. Some clones in this sample may be carry-over from other donors' samples.

This clonotype turned up a few times. The V gene is TRBV29-1, the J gene TRBJ1-2; possibly TRBD1 for D (5 bases). Germline V lookup: CDR1 SQVTM, CDR2 ANQGSEA. Trimming pared 2 bases from V and 8 bases from J, leaving 9 bases between. The CDR3 has 11 amino acids. The CDR3 nucleotides are TGCAGCGTTGAAACAGGAGGAGGCTACACCTTC. Translating gives CSVETGGGYTF. The entire variable domain, with the rest obtained from reference TRBV29-1 and TRBJ1-2, is as follows: SAVISQKPSRDICQRGTSLTIQCQVDSQVTMMFWYRQQPGQSLTLIATANQGSEATYESGFVIDKFPISRPNLTFSTLTVSNMSPEDSSIYLCSVETGGGYTFGSGTRLTVV.

This clonotype was counted many times. The chain links TRBV14 to TRBJ2-5; TRBD2 agrees at 14 bases. Germline V gene lookup returns CDR1 SGHDN and CDR2 FVKESK. V lost 0 bases and J lost 5; bases outside the gene matches: 5. The CDR3 spans 17 residues. The CDR3 is CASSQDIWTSGRETQYF. The CDR3 coding sequence is TGTGCCAGCAGCCAAGACATCTGGACTAGCGGGAGGGAGACCCAGTACTTC.

This clonotype has only a few counts. The rearrangement uses TRBV7-6 and TRBJ1-2, with TRBD1 matching 9 bases. This CDR3 is built from 15 residues. CDR1 is SGHVS and CDR2 is FNYEAQ in the germline V gene. V shed 5 bases and J 3 bases; nucleotides not matched to a gene: 7. This CDR3 is CASSPRQGVDYGYTF. The CDR3 nucleotides read TGTGCCAGCAGCCCGCGACAGGGGGTCGACTATGGCTACACCTTC.

This clonotype has ten or more counts. The chain carries TRBV7-9 and TRBJ1-1, with D unresolved. The germline V gene has CDR1 SEHNR and CDR2 FQNEAQ (reference sequence). The V end was cut by 0 bases, the J end by 0 bases, with 5 bases between. CDR3 length: 14 residues. The CDR3 region is CASSLALVNTEAFF. CDR3 in DNA: TGTGCCAGCAGCTTAGCGCTCGTGAACACTGAAGCTTTCTTT. Using reference TRBV7-9 and TRBJ1-1 for the parts outside the CDR3, the full variable domain is DTGVSQNPRHKITKRGQNVTFRCDPISEHNRLYWYRQTLGQGPEFLTYFQNEAQLEKSRLLSDRFSAERPKGSFSTLEIQRTEQGDSAMYLCASSLALVNTEAFFGQGTRLTVV.

V is TRBV28 and J is TRBJ2-1, with 7 bases identical to TRBD2. The V and J ends lost 2 bases and 5 bases, in that order; junction bases with no gene match: 6. The CDR3 is 15 amino acids. In germline, CDR1 is MDHEN, CDR2 SYDVKM. CDR3 amino acids: CASSLGASGNNEQFF. CDR3 DNA sequence: TGTGCCAGCAGTTTAGGGGCTAGCGGAAACAATGAGCAGTTCTTC. Full variable domain (outside the CDR3, taken from reference TRBV28 and TRBJ2-1): DVKVTQSSRYLVKRTGEKVFLECVQDMDHENMFWYRQDPGLGLRLIYFSYDVKMKEKGDIPEGYSVSREKKERFSLILESASTNQTSMYLCASSLGASGNNEQFFGPGTRLTVL.

The rearrangement uses TRBV12-3 or TRBV12-4 and TRBJ2-1; the D is unclear. V lost 3 bases and J lost 4, with 13 bases in between. This CDR3 region has 15 residues. CDR3 bases: TGTGCCAGCAGTTTTGGGGTCTCGTTTTACAATGAGCAGTTCTTC. Translating gives CASSFGVSFYNEQFF.